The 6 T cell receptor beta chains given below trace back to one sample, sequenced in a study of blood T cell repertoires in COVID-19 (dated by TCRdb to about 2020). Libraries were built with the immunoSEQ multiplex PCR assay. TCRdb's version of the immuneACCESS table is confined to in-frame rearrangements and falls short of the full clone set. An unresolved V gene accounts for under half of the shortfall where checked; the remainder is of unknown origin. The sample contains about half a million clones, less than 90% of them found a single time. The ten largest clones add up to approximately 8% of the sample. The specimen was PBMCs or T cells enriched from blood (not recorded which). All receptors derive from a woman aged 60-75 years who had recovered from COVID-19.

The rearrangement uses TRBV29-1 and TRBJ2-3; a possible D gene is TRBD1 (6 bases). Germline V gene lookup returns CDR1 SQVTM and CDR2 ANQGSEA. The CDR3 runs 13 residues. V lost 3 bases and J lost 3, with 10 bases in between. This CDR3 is CSVEGARTDTQYF. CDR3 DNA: TGCAGCGTTGAGGGGGCACGGACAGATACGCAGTATTTT.

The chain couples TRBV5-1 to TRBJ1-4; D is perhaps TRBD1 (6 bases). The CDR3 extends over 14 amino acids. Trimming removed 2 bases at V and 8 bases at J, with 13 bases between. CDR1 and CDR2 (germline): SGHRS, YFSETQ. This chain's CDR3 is CASSFTGTYEKLFF. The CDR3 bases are TGCGCCAGCAGCTTTACCGGGACATACGAAAAACTGTTTTTT.

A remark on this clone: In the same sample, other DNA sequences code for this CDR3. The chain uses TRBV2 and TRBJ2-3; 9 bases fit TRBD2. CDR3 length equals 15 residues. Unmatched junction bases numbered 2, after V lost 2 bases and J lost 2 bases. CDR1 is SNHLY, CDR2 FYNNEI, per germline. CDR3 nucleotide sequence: TGTGCCAGCAGTGAACTAGCGGGGTTCACAGATACGCAGTATTTT. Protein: CASSELAGFTDTQYF.

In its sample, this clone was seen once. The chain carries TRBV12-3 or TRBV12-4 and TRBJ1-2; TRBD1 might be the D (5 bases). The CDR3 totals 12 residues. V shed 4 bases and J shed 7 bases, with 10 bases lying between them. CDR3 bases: TGTGCCAGCAGTTCCAGGGTCTCTGGCTACACCTTC. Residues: CASSSRVSGYTF.

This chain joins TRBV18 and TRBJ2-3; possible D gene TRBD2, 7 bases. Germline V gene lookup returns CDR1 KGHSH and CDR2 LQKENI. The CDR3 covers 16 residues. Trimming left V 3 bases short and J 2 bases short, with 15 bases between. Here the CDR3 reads CASSPTAGAVTDTQYF. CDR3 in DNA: TGTGCCAGCTCACCTACGGCGGGGGCCGTCACAGATACGCAGTATTTT.

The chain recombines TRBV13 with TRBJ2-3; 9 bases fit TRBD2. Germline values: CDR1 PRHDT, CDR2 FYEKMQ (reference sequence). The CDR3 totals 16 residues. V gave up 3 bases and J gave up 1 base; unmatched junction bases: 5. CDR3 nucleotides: TGTGCCAGCAGCTTCAAATTAGCGGGAGGCACAGATACGCAGTATTTT. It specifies CASSFKLAGGTDTQYF.